Included here is one TCR beta chain sequence, with context. The antigen is unknown. This record comes from a study of beta chain features in type 1 diabetes. Study conclusions and caveats: Insertions were fewer and deletions more numerous at VDJ junctions in type 1 diabetes patients. Among patients with Type 1 diabetes, TCRB CDR3s were moderately but significantly shorter in every one of the four CD4+ subsets.

The sequenced template was cDNA made from the entire isolated RNA. This table comes from immunoSEQ multiplex PCR, and its TCRdb copy is limited to in-frame clones, with some not included. The repertoire holds about 650,000 clones, with 9.5% to 15% as singletons. The CDR3 spans 15 residues. V shed 1 base and J shed 8 bases, with 12 bases lying between them. CDR1 and CDR2 (germline): SEHNR, FQNEAQ (reference sequence). The chain is built from TRBV7-9 and TRBJ1-6; D gene ambiguous. The specimen was naive CD4+ T cells from blood. The receptor comes from a man under 40 with type 1 diabetes. The CDR3 spells CASSLVAGGDSPLHF. DNA of the CDR3: TGTGCCAGCAGCTTAGTGGCAGGAGGCGATTCACCCCTCCACTTT. The full variable domain, rest sourced from reference TRBV7-9 and TRBJ1-6, is DTGVSQNPRHKITKRGQNVTFRCDPISEHNRLYWYRQTLGQGPEFLTYFQNEAQLEKSRLLSDRFSAERPKGSFSTLEIQRTEQGDSAMYLCASSLVAGGDSPLHFGNGTRLTVT.